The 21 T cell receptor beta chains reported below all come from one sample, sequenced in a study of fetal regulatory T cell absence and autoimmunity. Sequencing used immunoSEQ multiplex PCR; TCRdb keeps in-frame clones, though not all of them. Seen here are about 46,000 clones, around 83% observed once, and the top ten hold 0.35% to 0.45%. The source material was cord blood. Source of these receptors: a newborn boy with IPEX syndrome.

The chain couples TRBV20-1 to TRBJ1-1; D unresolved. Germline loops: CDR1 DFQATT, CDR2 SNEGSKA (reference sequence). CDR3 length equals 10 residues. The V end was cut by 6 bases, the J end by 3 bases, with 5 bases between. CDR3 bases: TGCAGTGCGCGGGACACTGAAGCTTTCTTT. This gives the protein CSARDTEAFF.

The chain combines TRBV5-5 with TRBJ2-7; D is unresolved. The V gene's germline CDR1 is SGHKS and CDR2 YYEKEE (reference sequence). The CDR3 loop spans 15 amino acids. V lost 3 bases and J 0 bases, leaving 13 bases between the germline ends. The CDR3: CASSYLNGGSYEQYF. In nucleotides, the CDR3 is TGTGCCAGCAGCTACCTCAATGGCGGCTCCTACGAGCAGTACTTC.

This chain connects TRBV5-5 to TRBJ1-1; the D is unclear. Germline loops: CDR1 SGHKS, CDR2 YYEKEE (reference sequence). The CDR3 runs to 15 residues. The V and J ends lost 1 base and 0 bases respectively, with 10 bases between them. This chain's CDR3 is CASSLTDLLNTEAFF. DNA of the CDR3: TGTGCCAGCAGCTTGACAGACCTTTTGAACACTGAAGCTTTCTTT.

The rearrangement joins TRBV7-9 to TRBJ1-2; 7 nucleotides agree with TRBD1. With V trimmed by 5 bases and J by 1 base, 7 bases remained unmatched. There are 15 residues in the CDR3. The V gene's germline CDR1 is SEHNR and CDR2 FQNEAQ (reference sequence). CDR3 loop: CASSPRDSLNYGYTF. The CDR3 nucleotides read TGTGCCAGCAGCCCCCGGGACAGCCTTAACTATGGCTACACCTTC.

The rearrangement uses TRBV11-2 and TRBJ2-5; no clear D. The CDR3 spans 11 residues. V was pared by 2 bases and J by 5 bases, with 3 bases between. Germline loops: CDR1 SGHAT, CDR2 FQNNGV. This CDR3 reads CASSLKETQYF. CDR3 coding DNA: TGTGCCAGCAGCTTAAAGGAGACCCAGTACTTC.

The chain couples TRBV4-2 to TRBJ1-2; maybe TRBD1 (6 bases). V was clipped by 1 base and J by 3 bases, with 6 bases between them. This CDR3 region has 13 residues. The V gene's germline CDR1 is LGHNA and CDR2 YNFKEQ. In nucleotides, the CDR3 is TGTGCCAGCAGCCAAGGGACAGACTATGGCTACACCTTC. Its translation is CASSQGTDYGYTF.

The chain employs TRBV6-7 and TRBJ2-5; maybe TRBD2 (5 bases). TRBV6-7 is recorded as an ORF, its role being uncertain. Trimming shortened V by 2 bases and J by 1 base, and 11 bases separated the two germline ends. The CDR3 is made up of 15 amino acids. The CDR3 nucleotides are TGTGCCAGCAGTTACGGAGGAACTGTCCAAGAGACCCAGTACTTC. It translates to CASSYGGTVQETQYF.

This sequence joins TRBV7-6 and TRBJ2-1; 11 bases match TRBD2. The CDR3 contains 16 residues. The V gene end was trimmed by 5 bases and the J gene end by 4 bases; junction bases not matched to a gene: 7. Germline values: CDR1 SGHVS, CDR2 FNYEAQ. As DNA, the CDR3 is TGTGCCAGCAGCGCCTTCCTAGCGGGAGGATACAATGAGCAGTTCTTC. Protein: CASSAFLAGGYNEQFF.

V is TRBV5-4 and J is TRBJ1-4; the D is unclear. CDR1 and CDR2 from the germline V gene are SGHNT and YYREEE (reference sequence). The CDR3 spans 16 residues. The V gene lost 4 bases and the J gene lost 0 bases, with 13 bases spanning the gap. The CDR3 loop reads CASSPRGEATNEKLFF. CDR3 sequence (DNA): TGTGCCAGCAGCCCTCGGGGAGAAGCAACTAATGAAAAACTGTTTTTT.

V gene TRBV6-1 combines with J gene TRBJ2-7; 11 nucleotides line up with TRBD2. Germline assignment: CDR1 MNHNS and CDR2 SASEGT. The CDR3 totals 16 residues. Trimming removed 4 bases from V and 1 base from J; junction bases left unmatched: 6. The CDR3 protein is CASSALAGGLSYEQYF. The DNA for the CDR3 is TGTGCCAGCAGTGCGCTAGCGGGGGGCCTTTCCTACGAGCAGTACTTC.

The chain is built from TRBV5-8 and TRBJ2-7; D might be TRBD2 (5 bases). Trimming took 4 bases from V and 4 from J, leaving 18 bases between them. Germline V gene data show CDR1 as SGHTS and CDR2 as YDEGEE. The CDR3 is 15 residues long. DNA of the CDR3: TGTGCCAGCAGCCCGACTCCCGGGAAGCTTTACGAGCAGTACTTC. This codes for CASSPTPGKLYEQYF.

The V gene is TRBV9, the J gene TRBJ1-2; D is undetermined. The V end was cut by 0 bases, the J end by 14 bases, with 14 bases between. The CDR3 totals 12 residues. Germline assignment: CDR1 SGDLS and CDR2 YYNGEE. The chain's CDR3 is CASSVDLTGLTF. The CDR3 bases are TGTGCCAGCAGCGTAGACCTTACGGGCTTAACCTTC. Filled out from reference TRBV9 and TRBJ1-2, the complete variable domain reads DSGVTQTPKHLITATGQRVTLRCSPRSGDLSVYWYQQSLDQGLQFLIQYYNGEERAKGNILERFSAQQFPDLHSELNLSSLELGDSALYFCASSVDLTGLTFGSGTRLTVV.

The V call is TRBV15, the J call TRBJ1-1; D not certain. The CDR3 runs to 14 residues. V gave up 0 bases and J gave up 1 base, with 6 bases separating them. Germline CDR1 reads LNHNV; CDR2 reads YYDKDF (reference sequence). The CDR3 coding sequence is TGTGCCACCAGCAGAGATTTGGGGAACACTGAAGCTTTCTTT. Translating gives CATSRDLGNTEAFF. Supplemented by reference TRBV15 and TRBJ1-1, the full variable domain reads DAMVIQNPRYQVTQFGKPVTLSCSQTLNHNVMYWYQQKSSQAPKLLFHYYDKDFNNEADTPDNFQSRRPNTSFCFLDIRSPGLGDTAMYLCATSRDLGNTEAFFGQGTRLTVV.

CDR3 residues: CASSLETETQYF. The DNA for the CDR3 is TGTGCCAGCAGCTTAGAAACGGAGACCCAGTACTTC. The chain couples TRBV7-9 to TRBJ2-5; no definite D call. Per the germline V gene, CDR1 is SEHNR and CDR2 is FQNEAQ (reference sequence). The CDR3 spans 12 residues. V was shortened by 1 base and J by 5 bases, with 5 bases between the two germline ends.

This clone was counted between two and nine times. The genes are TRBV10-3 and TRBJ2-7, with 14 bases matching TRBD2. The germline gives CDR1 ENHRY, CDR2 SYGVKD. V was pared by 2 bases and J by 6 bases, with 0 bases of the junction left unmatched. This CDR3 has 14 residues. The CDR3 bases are TGTGCCATCAGTGAGGGACTAGCGGGAGGCGAGCAGTACTTC. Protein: CAISEGLAGGEQYF.

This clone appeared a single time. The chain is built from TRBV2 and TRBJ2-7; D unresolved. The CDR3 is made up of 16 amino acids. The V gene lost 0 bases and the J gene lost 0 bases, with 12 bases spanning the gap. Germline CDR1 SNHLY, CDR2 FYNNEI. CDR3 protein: CASSEASRTVSYEQYF. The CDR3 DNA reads TGTGCCAGCAGTGAAGCGAGTCGAACAGTCTCCTACGAGCAGTACTTC. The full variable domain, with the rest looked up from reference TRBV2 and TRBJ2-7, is EPEVTQTPSHQVTQMGQEVILRCVPISNHLYFYWYRQILGQKVEFLVSFYNNEISEKSEIFDDQFSVERPDGSNFTLKIRSTKLEDSAMYFCASSEASRTVSYEQYFGPGTRLTVT.

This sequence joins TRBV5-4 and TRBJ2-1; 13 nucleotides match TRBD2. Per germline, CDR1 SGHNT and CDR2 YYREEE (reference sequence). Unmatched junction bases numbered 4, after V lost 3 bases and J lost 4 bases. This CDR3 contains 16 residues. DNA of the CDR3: TGTGCCAGCAGCTACGGACTAGCGGGAGATTACAATGAGCAGTTCTTC. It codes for CASSYGLAGDYNEQFF.

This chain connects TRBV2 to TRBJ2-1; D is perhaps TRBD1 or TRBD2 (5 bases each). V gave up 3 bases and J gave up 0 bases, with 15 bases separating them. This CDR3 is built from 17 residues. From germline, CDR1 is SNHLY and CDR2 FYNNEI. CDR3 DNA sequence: TGTGCCAGCAGTGAGGGACGCCCTGGAAGCTCCTACAATGAGCAGTTCTTC. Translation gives CASSEGRPGSSYNEQFF.

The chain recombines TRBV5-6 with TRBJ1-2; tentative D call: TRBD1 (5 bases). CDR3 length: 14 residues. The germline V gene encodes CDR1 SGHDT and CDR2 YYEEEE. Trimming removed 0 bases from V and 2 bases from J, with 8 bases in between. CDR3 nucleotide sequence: TGTGCCAGCAGCTTGGCCGCAGGGAACTATGGCTACACCTTC. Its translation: CASSLAAGNYGYTF.

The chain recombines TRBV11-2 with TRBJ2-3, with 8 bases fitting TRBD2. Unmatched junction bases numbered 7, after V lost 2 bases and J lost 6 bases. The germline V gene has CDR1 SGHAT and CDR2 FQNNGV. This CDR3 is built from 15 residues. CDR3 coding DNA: TGTGCCAGCAGCTTATACGGGAGGGCCGGCGATACGCAGTATTTT. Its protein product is CASSLYGRAGDTQYF.

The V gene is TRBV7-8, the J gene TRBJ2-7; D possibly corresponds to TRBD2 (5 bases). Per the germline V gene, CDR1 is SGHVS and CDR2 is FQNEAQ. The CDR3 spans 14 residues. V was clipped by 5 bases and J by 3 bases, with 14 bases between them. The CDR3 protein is CASSLKGRGYEQYF. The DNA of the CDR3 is TGTGCCAGCAGCCTTAAAGGACGGGGCTACGAGCAGTACTTC.